This T cell receptor (beta chain) was captured in a study of cytomegalovirus exposure and HLA in healthy donors. Whole-study findings and limits: Excluded: some indistinguishable V segments such as TRBV6-2 and TRBV6-3. As a later analysis revealed, the rate of TCR association differed by HLA locus, with DRB1 most and HLA-C fewest. TCR beta chain V- and J-gene trimming was linked, in a later analysis, to a missense variant in DCLRE1C.

With V trimmed by 0 bases and J by 3 bases, 2 bases remained unmatched. Germline values: CDR1 SGDLS, CDR2 YYNGEE. The CDR3 spans 14 residues. Of note for this clone: The antigen is unknown.

Use of 60 Vbeta and 13 Jbeta primers characterized the PCR. Libraries were prepared by immunoSEQ multiplex PCR; TCRdb keeps only in-frame clonotypes and omits some of them. The data contain 50,000 or so clones, around 80% of them seen just once; the ten biggest clones take up roughly 2.3%. The TCR originated in a boy aged 5-17 years in good health and CMV-seropositive. The sequencing input was PBMCs. The rearrangement links TRBV9 to TRBJ2-5; the match to TRBD1 covers 7 bases. The CDR3: CASSVGQGEETQYF. The CDR3 DNA is TGTGCCAGCAGCGTAGGCCAGGGGGAAGAGACCCAGTACTTC. Drawing the rest from reference TRBV9 and TRBJ2-5, the complete variable domain is DSGVTQTPKHLITATGQRVTLRCSPRSGDLSVYWYQQSLDQGLQFLIQYYNGEERAKGNILERFSAQQFPDLHSELNLSSLELGDSALYFCASSVGQGEETQYFGPGTRLLVL.